The rows below give T cell receptor beta chains drawn from one sample of a study of identical twins. Each CDR3 protein gets one entry after TCRdb re-called the 5' RACE reads with MiXCR. The sample records 550,000 to 800,000 distinct CDR3 sequences, about 7.1% being singletons. The same data also contributed to another study, on yellow fever vaccine responses in identical twins.

Material: PBMCs. The receptor source for this set is a woman aged 18-29 years in good health. Both conserved end residues are part of each CDR3. Each record gives: V gene, CDR3 protein.

v_call: TRBV12-3/TRBV12-4; cdr3_aa: CASSPDRTISSLQTEQFF
v_call: TRBV5-1; cdr3_aa: CASSSRSSYNSPLHF
v_call: TRBV29-1; cdr3_aa: CSVGGQGLYEQYF
v_call: TRBV24-1; cdr3_aa: CATRVGGNTEAFF
v_call: TRBV28; cdr3_aa: CASSRPVVSEAFF
v_call: TRBV6-6; cdr3_aa: CAGSEQGGEQFF
v_call: TRBV6-5; cdr3_aa: CASSYSRGGGDTQYF
v_call: TRBV12-3/TRBV12-4; cdr3_aa: CASREAQGDRHTDTQYF
v_call: TRBV19; cdr3_aa: CASSRQGDSNQPQHF
v_call: TRBV5-1; cdr3_aa: CASSLGKDSEAFF
v_call: TRBV20-1; cdr3_aa: CSAPRSEGPTGELFF
v_call: TRBV14; cdr3_aa: CASSPGQGLPYQETQYF
v_call: TRBV27; cdr3_aa: CASSGGLNTGELFF
v_call: TRBV3-1; cdr3_aa: CASSQDSAAEDEKLFF
v_call: TRBV3-1; cdr3_aa: CASSQDVEGFLSGNTIYF
v_call: TRBV5-6; cdr3_aa: CASSLVAGGTGELFF
v_call: TRBV4-1; cdr3_aa: CASSQGRDRNTIYF
v_call: TRBV4-1; cdr3_aa: CASSQTKWEFVPEAFF
v_call: TRBV7-8; cdr3_aa: CASSQKTFTDTQYF
v_call: TRBV9; cdr3_aa: CASSVVPDSAAYEQYF
v_call: TRBV29-1; cdr3_aa: CSVESPGRGTEAFF
v_call: TRBV20-1; cdr3_aa: CSVGVRPAMNTEAFF
v_call: TRBV14; cdr3_aa: CASSQIYSSYEQYF
v_call: TRBV4-1; cdr3_aa: CASSQQTGGKQPQHF
v_call: TRBV7-6; cdr3_aa: CASSPPFLVAGGEQFF
v_call: TRBV5-6; cdr3_aa: CASSLTGEGETQYF
v_call: TRBV24-1; cdr3_aa: CATSGAITDTQYF
v_call: TRBV5-1; cdr3_aa: CASSITGDPYNEQFF
v_call: TRBV5-1; cdr3_aa: CASSSRDPTYNEQFF
v_call: TRBV6-2/TRBV6-3; cdr3_aa: CASTHPQGENSPLHF
v_call: TRBV12-3/TRBV12-4; cdr3_aa: CASGLNQPQHF
v_call: TRBV12-3/TRBV12-4; cdr3_aa: CASSSVSFNEKLFF
v_call: TRBV3-1; cdr3_aa: CASSIRTGVNEQFF
v_call: TRBV5-1; cdr3_aa: CASSFSSSGRALDEQFF
v_call: TRBV9; cdr3_aa: CASSRGEGSNQPQHF
v_call: TRBV20-1; cdr3_aa: CSAPTSGSNEQFF
v_call: TRBV20-1; cdr3_aa: CSARKGAGGYTF
v_call: TRBV2; cdr3_aa: CASSEGGSGETQYF
v_call: TRBV7-8; cdr3_aa: CASSLMKSENLPPSYNEQFF
v_call: TRBV5-1; cdr3_aa: CASSLEAGYNEQFF
v_call: TRBV5-1; cdr3_aa: CASSLDTGRRYEQYF
v_call: TRBV3-1; cdr3_aa: CASGPRGRELFF
v_call: TRBV5-1; cdr3_aa: CASSLARGRDNEQFF
v_call: TRBV20-1; cdr3_aa: CSASGTSGSNGWGNEQFF
v_call: TRBV10-3; cdr3_aa: CAIRGGRSEKYF
v_call: TRBV29-1; cdr3_aa: CSVPQGANRYEQYF
v_call: TRBV5-5; cdr3_aa: CASSFLGSGGAVEQFF
v_call: TRBV5-1; cdr3_aa: CASSSRGTSGGPNEQFF
v_call: TRBV6-5; cdr3_aa: CASSYSMAQLDTQYF